These 32 T cell receptor beta chains came from one sample sequenced in a study of control samples from healthy donors and cancer patients. The protocol was immunoSEQ multiplex PCR, while the TCRdb copy is restricted to in-frame clones and leaves out a portion. The sample shows some 140,000 clones, about 85% of them seen only once. Specimen: blood. The receptors were sampled from a woman in her twenties or thirties in good health.

This chain uses TRBV10-3 with TRBJ2-1; 12 nucleotides agree with TRBD2. V lost 7 bases and J lost 8; bases outside the gene matches: 6. The CDR3 is 14 amino acids. Germline values: CDR1 ENHRY, CDR2 SYGVKD. CDR3 sequence: CAITLAGGRDEQFF. CDR3 nucleotide sequence: TGTGCCATCACACTAGCGGGAGGTAGGGATGAGCAGTTCTTC.

The chain employs TRBV7-2 and TRBJ2-3, with 15 nucleotides matching TRBD2. Germline CDR1 is SGHTA and CDR2 is FQGNSA. The CDR3 has 17 residues. Trimming took 5 bases from V and 4 from J; bases not matched to a gene: 7. CDR3 nucleotides: TGTGCCAGCAGCCTGGGACTAGCGGGAGGTGAAGCAGATACGCAGTATTTT. Translating it yields CASSLGLAGGEADTQYF. The full variable domain, completed using reference TRBV7-2 and TRBJ2-3, is GAGVSQSPSNKVTEKGKDVELRCDPISGHTALYWYRQSLGQGLEFLIYFQGNSAPDKSGLPSDRFSAERTGGSVSTLTIQRTQQEDSAVYLCASSLGLAGGEADTQYFGPGTRLTVL.

The chain links TRBV9 to TRBJ1-1; no firm D call. CDR1 and CDR2 (germline): SGDLS, YYNGEE. CDR3 length: 14 amino acids. Trimming removed 0 bases at V and 6 bases at J, with 12 bases between. CDR3 DNA sequence: TGTGCCAGCAGCGTAGGCGGTGCTTACGCTGAAGCTTTCTTT. Its protein is CASSVGGAYAEAFF.

This clone was seen just once. The chain couples TRBV10-3 to TRBJ2-7, with D uncertain. From germline, CDR1 is ENHRY and CDR2 SYGVKD. Trimming removed 2 bases at V and 1 base at J, with 9 bases between. This CDR3 has 14 residues. CDR3 DNA: TGTGCCATCAGTGAGAGGTCACAATCCTACGAGCAGTACTTC. This codes for CAISERSQSYEQYF.

V is TRBV15 and J is TRBJ1-4; D uncertain. The germline V and J ends were trimmed by 3 bases and 7 bases, with 15 bases remaining between them. Germline values: CDR1 LNHNV, CDR2 YYDKDF (reference sequence). CDR3 length: 15 amino acids. The CDR3 sequence: CATSSQEHRGEKLFF. The CDR3 nucleotides are TGTGCCACCAGCAGCCAGGAACACCGGGGTGAAAAACTGTTTTTT.

To note about this clone: The junction does not match germline at one end; this may be a read error. This chain uses TRBV11-2 with TRBJ2-7, with a possible D match to TRBD1 (6 bases). Germline V gives CDR1 SGHAT, CDR2 FQNNGV. The CDR3 contains 15 residues. CDR3: CASSLGTGQPYGQYF. The DNA of the CDR3 is TGTGCCAGCAGCTTAGGGACCGGACAGCCTTACGGGCAGTACTTC.

The chain joins TRBV19 to TRBJ2-7, with D perhaps matching TRBD1 (5 bases). CDR1 is LNHDA, CDR2 SQIVND, per germline (reference sequence). The CDR3 length is 12 residues. Trimming took off 7 bases at V and 10 bases at J, with 17 bases between the two ends. In DNA, the CDR3 is TGTGCCAGTACCCCCAGGGATGGGATTCAGTACTTC. Its translation is CASTPRDGIQYF.

The chain combines TRBV19 with TRBJ2-5; D may be TRBD2 (5 bases). V gave up 1 base and J gave up 1 base, with 19 bases separating them. The CDR3 contains 18 residues. Germline V CDR1 and CDR2: LNHDA, SQIVND (reference sequence). The CDR3, as DNA: TGTGCCAGTAGTATAGGAGGCCCGGCCAGCGGCCTCCAAGAGACCCAGTACTTC. This encodes CASSIGGPASGLQETQYF. Full variable domain (remainder filled in from reference TRBV19 and TRBJ2-5): DGGITQSPKYLFRKEGQNVTLSCEQNLNHDAMYWYRQDPGQGLRLIYYSQIVNDFQKGDIAEGYSVSREKKESFPLTVTSAQKNPTAFYLCASSIGGPASGLQETQYFGPGTRLLVL.

V is TRBV2 and J is TRBJ2-3, with TRBD2 matching 10 bases. J was trimmed by 1 base and V by 8 bases; bases with no gene match: 6. CDR1 is SNHLY, CDR2 FYNNEI, per germline. The CDR3 is 15 residues long. Here the CDR3 DNA reads TGTGCCAGCCAGCGGGAGGGCCGGGGCACAGATACGCAGTATTTT. Amino acids: CASQREGRGTDTQYF.

The chain links TRBV5-5 to TRBJ2-2; the D gene is possibly TRBD1 (6 bases). The V and J ends lost 2 bases and 2 bases respectively, with 10 bases between them. CDR1 and CDR2 (germline): SGHKS, YYEKEE (reference sequence). The CDR3 covers 15 residues. As DNA, the CDR3 is TGTGCCAGCAGCTTATTTGGGACAAACACCGGGGAGCTGTTTTTT. It codes for CASSLFGTNTGELFF.

This clone appeared a few times. The chain joins TRBV15 to TRBJ1-1, with D possibly TRBD1 on 5 matching bases. The CDR3 loop spans 17 amino acids. Between the trimmed V and J ends, which lost 1 base and 3 bases, there was a span of 18 bases. Germline V gene lookup returns CDR1 LNHNV and CDR2 YYDKDF (reference sequence). The CDR3 here is CATSRVGAEPSYTEAFF. The CDR3 bases are TGTGCCACCAGCAGAGTCGGGGCGGAACCCAGCTACACTGAAGCTTTCTTT.

The chain recombines TRBV18 with TRBJ1-2; TRBD1 might be the D (5 bases). Germline loops: CDR1 KGHSH, CDR2 LQKENI. This CDR3 spans 15 amino acids. Trimming left V 0 bases short and J 4 bases short, with 12 bases between. The CDR3 loop reads CASSPPLDTAYGYTF. The DNA for the CDR3 is TGTGCCAGCTCACCACCATTGGACACAGCCTATGGCTACACCTTC.

V gene TRBV5-1 combines with J gene TRBJ2-2, with TRBD2 identical over 7 bases. CDR3 size: 15 residues. The V gene's germline CDR1 is SGHRS and CDR2 YFSETQ. The junction had 10 bases not matched to a gene; V was cut back by 4 bases and J by 7 bases. CDR3 in amino acids: CASSVAGTTDGELFF. CDR3 sequence (DNA): TGCGCCAGCAGCGTAGCCGGGACTACCGACGGGGAGCTGTTTTTT.

This clone has a single count. The rearrangement joins TRBV11-2 to TRBJ1-2, with 10 bases matching TRBD1. This CDR3 has 12 residues. The ends lost 8 bases at V and 8 bases at J; junction bases unmatched: 5. The V gene's germline CDR1 is SGHAT and CDR2 FQNNGV. CDR3 protein: CASLGTGVGYTF. DNA of the CDR3: TGTGCCAGCCTCGGGACAGGGGTCGGCTACACCTTC.

This sequence joins TRBV5-6 and TRBJ2-1; possible D gene TRBD2, 5 bases. V was pared by 4 bases and J by 16 bases, with 15 bases between. The germline V gene encodes CDR1 SGHDT and CDR2 YYEEEE. The length of the CDR3 is 11 residues. CDR3 residues: CASSAETKTFF. CDR3 nucleotides: TGTGCCAGCAGCGCGGAGACTAAGACCTTCTTC. The full variable domain, with the rest looked up from reference TRBV5-6 and TRBJ2-1, is DAGVTQSPTHLIKTRGQQVTLRCSPKSGHDTVSWYQQALGQGPQFIFQYYEEEERQRGNFPDRFSGHQFPNYSSELNVNALLLGDSALYLCASSAETKTFFGPGTRLTVL.

The chain employs TRBV6-5 and TRBJ1-5; 7 nucleotides align to TRBD1. The V gene's germline CDR1 is MNHEY and CDR2 SVGAGI. The CDR3 sequence is 13 residues long. V shed 8 bases and J 3 bases; nucleotides not matched to a gene: 4. The CDR3 loop is CASLTGSNQPQHF. The CDR3 DNA reads TGTGCCAGCTTGACAGGGTCCAATCAGCCCCAGCATTTT.

The chain joins TRBV12-3 or TRBV12-4 to TRBJ2-3; no definite D call. V gave up 1 base and J gave up 4 bases, with 3 bases separating them. This CDR3 is 12 amino acids long. CDR3 sequence (DNA): TGTGCCAGCAGTTTAGACCCAGATACGCAGTATTTT. Its protein is CASSLDPDTQYF.

This chain links TRBV19 with TRBJ1-5; D perhaps matches TRBD1 (6 bases). Trimming took off 3 bases at V and 6 bases at J, with 15 bases between the two ends. The CDR3 contains 15 residues. Germline lookup yields CDR1 LNHDA and CDR2 SQIVND (reference sequence). CDR3 in DNA: TGTGCCAGTAGTATGGGTTGGGGGACAAGTCAGCCCCAGCATTTT. Translation gives CASSMGWGTSQPQHF.

The CDR3 loop is CSASLRGQGAGGYTF. The CDR3 nucleotides read TGCAGCGCCTCGCTAAGGGGACAGGGGGCAGGGGGCTACACCTTC. This sequence joins TRBV29-1 and TRBJ1-2; 12 bases are a match to TRBD1. From germline, CDR1 is SQVTM and CDR2 ANQGSEA. The CDR3 contains 15 residues. V lost 7 bases to trimming and J lost 8 bases; unmatched junction nucleotides: 14.

This clone was counted a single time. V is TRBV7-8 and J is TRBJ2-7, with 8 bases aligning to TRBD1. Trimming cost V 5 bases and J 4 bases; bases outside gene matches: 13. The CDR3 has 16 residues. CDR1 and CDR2 from the germline V gene are SGHVS and FQNEAQ. The CDR3 nucleotides are TGTGCCAGCAGCCGAGAGCCCGGGACAGGCAATTACGAGCAGTACTTC. It specifies CASSREPGTGNYEQYF.

The V call is TRBV4-2, the J call TRBJ2-7, with D perhaps TRBD2 (5 bases). The CDR3 is made up of 16 amino acids. Trimming left V 0 bases short and J 1 base short, with 13 bases between. Germline CDR1 is LGHNA and CDR2 is YNFKEQ. CDR3 protein: CASSQDEASTSYEQYF. CDR3 bases: TGTGCCAGCAGCCAAGATGAGGCTAGCACTTCCTACGAGCAGTACTTC.

The CDR3 spells CASSDDVNYGYTF. DNA for the CDR3: TGTGCCAGCAGTGACGACGTTAACTATGGCTACACCTTC. The V gene is TRBV6-1, the J gene TRBJ1-2; no firm D call. The V and J ends lost 3 bases and 1 base respectively, with 6 bases between them. The CDR3 extends over 13 amino acids. CDR1 MNHNS and CDR2 SASEGT come from the germline V gene.

The CDR3 region is CASSIDGEVGNTIYF. DNA for the CDR3: TGTGCCAGTAGTATCGACGGGGAAGTCGGAAACACCATATATTTT. The chain has TRBV19 and TRBJ1-3, with no clear D. The germline V gene encodes CDR1 LNHDA and CDR2 SQIVND (reference sequence). V dropped 3 bases and J dropped 4 bases, with 13 bases sitting between them. This CDR3 has 15 amino acids. Filled out from reference TRBV19 and TRBJ1-3, the complete variable domain reads DGGITQSPKYLFRKEGQNVTLSCEQNLNHDAMYWYRQDPGQGLRLIYYSQIVNDFQKGDIAEGYSVSREKKESFPLTVTSAQKNPTAFYLCASSIDGEVGNTIYFGEGSWLTVV.

CDR3 DNA sequence: TGTGCCAGTAGTATGGAGGACAGAGGGGGCTACACCTTC. It codes for CASSMEDRGGYTF. The chain carries TRBV19 and TRBJ1-2; D possibly corresponds to TRBD1 (6 bases). V lost 3 bases and J 8 bases, leaving 13 bases between the germline ends. CDR1 and CDR2 (germline): LNHDA, SQIVND (reference sequence). This CDR3 has 13 residues.

V usage is TRBV6-6 and J usage is TRBJ1-1, with 9 bases that match TRBD1. The CDR3 spans 15 residues. The V gene's germline CDR1 is MNHNY and CDR2 SVGAGI (reference sequence). After removal of 6 bases from V and 4 bases from J, the junction contained 9 bases not matched to a gene. The CDR3 reads CASRQAGTGSTEAFF. In nucleotides, the CDR3 is TGTGCCAGCAGACAAGCCGGGACAGGGTCCACTGAAGCTTTCTTT.

J is TRBJ1-6 and V is TRBV28, with D maybe TRBD1 (5 bases). The CDR3 has 16 residues. V lost 7 bases and J lost 3, with 16 bases in between. From germline, CDR1 is MDHEN and CDR2 SYDVKM. DNA for the CDR3: TGTGCCAGCACCAACGGGGGGGATTACTATAATTCACCCCTCCACTTT. Protein product: CASTNGGDYYNSPLHF. The full variable domain, with the rest looked up from reference TRBV28 and TRBJ1-6, is DVKVTQSSRYLVKRTGEKVFLECVQDMDHENMFWYRQDPGLGLRLIYFSYDVKMKEKGDIPEGYSVSREKKERFSLILESASTNQTSMYLCASTNGGDYYNSPLHFGNGTRLTVT.

The chain recombines TRBV29-1 with TRBJ2-7; 8 positions match TRBD1. CDR1 and CDR2 (germline): SQVTM, ANQGSEA. V shed 4 bases and J 8 bases; nucleotides not matched to a gene: 16. The CDR3 totals 15 residues. The CDR3 sequence: CSVGVPTGEHFKQYF. The DNA for the CDR3 is TGCAGCGTTGGAGTCCCGACAGGGGAGCATTTCAAGCAGTACTTC.

CDR3 nucleotide sequence: TGTGCCAGAAGCTTAAGGAGGGAAAAACTGTTTTTT. Translated, it gives CARSLRREKLFF. This sequence joins TRBV5-3 and TRBJ1-4; D not certain. TRBV5-3 is an ORF, and what it does is uncertain. The CDR3 sequence is 12 residues long. V lost 2 bases, J lost 8 bases, and 7 bases lay in between.

This chain joins TRBV18 and TRBJ2-3; the D gene is possibly TRBD2 (6 bases). This CDR3 comprises 14 residues. V lost 3 bases, J lost 0 bases, and 7 bases lay in between. Germline CDR1 and CDR2: KGHSH and LQKENI. The CDR3, as DNA: TGTGCCAGCTCACCGAGCGGGAGCACAGATACGCAGTATTTT. This gives the protein CASSPSGSTDTQYF.

This chain links TRBV11-2 with TRBJ1-5; 8 bases agree with TRBD1. The V segment lost 5 bases and the J segment 13 bases; nucleotides outside the gene matches: 10. The CDR3 extends over 13 amino acids. Looked up from germline, CDR1 is SGHAT and CDR2 is FQNNGV. CDR3 amino acids: CASSGSTRGLQHF. The CDR3 nucleotides read TGTGCCAGCAGCGGATCAACCAGGGGGCTTCAGCATTTT.

The rearrangement joins TRBV5-1 to TRBJ2-7, with TRBD2 matching over 10 bases. V lost 3 bases to trimming and J lost 3 bases; unmatched junction nucleotides: 6. The length of the CDR3 is 15 residues. The germline V gene has CDR1 SGHRS and CDR2 YFSETQ. CDR3 in DNA: TGCGCCAGCAGCTGGACTAGCGGCAATCTCTACGAGCAGTACTTC. Encoded protein: CASSWTSGNLYEQYF.

This clone showed up just once. The chain couples TRBV25-1 to TRBJ2-5, with 9 positions matching TRBD1. The ends lost 4 bases at V and 5 bases at J; junction bases unmatched: 8. Germline CDR1 is MGHDK and CDR2 is SYGVNS. The length of the CDR3 is 15 residues. CDR3 residues: CASSAGQGLGETQYF. The CDR3 bases are TGTGCCAGCAGTGCCGGACAGGGGCTCGGGGAGACCCAGTACTTC.